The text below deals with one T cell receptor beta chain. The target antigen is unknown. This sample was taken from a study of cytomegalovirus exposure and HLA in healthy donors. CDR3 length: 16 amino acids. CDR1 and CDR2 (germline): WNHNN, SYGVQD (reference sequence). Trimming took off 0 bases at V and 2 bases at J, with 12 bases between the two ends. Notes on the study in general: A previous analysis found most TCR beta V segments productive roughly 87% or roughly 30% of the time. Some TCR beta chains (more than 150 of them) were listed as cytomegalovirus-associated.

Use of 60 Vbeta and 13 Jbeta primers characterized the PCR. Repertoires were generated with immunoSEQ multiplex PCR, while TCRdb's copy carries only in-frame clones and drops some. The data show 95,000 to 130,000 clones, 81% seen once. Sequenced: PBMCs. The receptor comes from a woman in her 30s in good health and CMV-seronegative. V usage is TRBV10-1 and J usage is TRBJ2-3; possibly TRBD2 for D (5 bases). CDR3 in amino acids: CASSESRRGYTDTQYF. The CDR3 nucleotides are TGCGCCAGCAGTGAGTCGAGACGGGGTTACACAGATACGCAGTATTTT.